This T cell receptor beta chain was identified in a study of cytomegalovirus exposure and HLA in healthy donors. The overall study: Caucasian-associated ancestry cluster membership applied to around 80% of some 400 genotyped donors.

V lost 7 bases, J lost 1 base, and 13 bases lay in between. This CDR3 contains 14 residues. Germline assignment: CDR1 MNHNS and CDR2 SASEGT. Donors were ostensibly healthy at sampling, although undocumented immune exposures were probable. The study ran its PCR with 60 Vbeta and 13 Jbeta primers. Libraries were prepared by immunoSEQ multiplex PCR; TCRdb keeps only in-frame clonotypes and omits some of them. The table shows some 35,000 clones, with roughly three quarters occurring only once. The clonotype was recovered from a man aged 25 to 40 in good health and CMV-seronegative. What was sequenced was PBMCs. The V call is TRBV6-1, the J call TRBJ1-2; the D gene is possibly TRBD1 (5 bases). The CDR3 protein is CASNTQALNYGYTF. CDR3 in DNA: TGTGCCAGCAACACACAGGCCCTTAACTATGGCTACACCTTC.